This TCR beta chain was identified in a study of blood T cell repertoires in COVID-19. Looking at the study overall: From T cells, B-cell-depleted T cells, or PBMCs came the material, which was cDNA or gDNA.

TCRdb's copy holds only in-frame clones and misses some; the assay was immunoSEQ multiplex PCR. The sample records roughly 250,000 clones, over 75% being singletons. The CDR3 extends over 15 amino acids. Germline V gene sequence: CDR1 SGHVS, CDR2 FQNEAQ. Trimming removed 1 base from V and 4 bases from J; junction bases left unmatched: 6. In Seattle, patients joined the study during active infection and were tracked longitudinally. Sample: peripheral blood. This TCR was sampled from a human donor with COVID-19, enrolled during active disease. The donor label of this sample is uncertain. V usage is TRBV7-8 and J usage is TRBJ1-1; 7 nucleotides line up with TRBD1. The CDR3 loop reads CASSLGQGVSTEAFF. The CDR3 DNA follows: TGTGCCAGCAGCTTAGGACAGGGAGTGAGCACTGAAGCTTTCTTT.